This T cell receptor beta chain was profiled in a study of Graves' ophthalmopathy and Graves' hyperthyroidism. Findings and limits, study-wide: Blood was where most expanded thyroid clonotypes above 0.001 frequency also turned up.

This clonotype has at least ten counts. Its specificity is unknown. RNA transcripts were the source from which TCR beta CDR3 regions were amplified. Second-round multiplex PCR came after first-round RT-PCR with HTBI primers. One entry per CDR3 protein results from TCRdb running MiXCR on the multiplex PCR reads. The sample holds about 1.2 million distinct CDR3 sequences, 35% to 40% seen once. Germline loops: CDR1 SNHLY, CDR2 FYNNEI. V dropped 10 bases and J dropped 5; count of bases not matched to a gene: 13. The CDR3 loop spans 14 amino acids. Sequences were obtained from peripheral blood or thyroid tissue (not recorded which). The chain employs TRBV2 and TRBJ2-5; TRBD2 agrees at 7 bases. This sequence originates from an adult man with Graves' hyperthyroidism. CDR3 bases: TGTGCCACCAGGCCTAGGGGAGGGTTGGAGACCCAGTACTTC. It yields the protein CATRPRGGLETQYF.